The rows below give T cell receptor beta chains drawn from one sample of a study of T-cell memory formation after mild COVID-19. One entry per CDR3 protein results from TCRdb running MiXCR on the 5' RACE reads. Altogether fewer than 650,000 distinct CDR3 sequences are present, about 20% being singletons, with the ten largest covering under 8.5%. The sample consisted of PBMCs or a T cell subset sorted from them (not recorded which). Receptors were obtained from an adult woman who had mild COVID-19 (a few samples of this study predate the infection). Cell type and time point are not known. Each CDR3 is given with its conserved first and last residue. A D gene is named only where the DNA matches it firmly. For some rows the clone size is stated as once, few or many, or as a class when expanded; others skip it.

v_call,clone_size,j_call,d_call,cdr3_nt,cdr3_aa
TRBV30,NA,TRBJ1-5,TRBD1,TGTGCCTGGAGTAAAGGACAGGGGAACAATCAGCCCCAGCATTTT,CAWSKGQGNNQPQHF
TRBV10-3,NA,TRBJ2-7,TRBD1,TGTGCCATCTGCGACCCAGGGGGCGCAGGGTACGAGCAGTACTTC,CAICDPGGAGYEQYF
TRBV7-2,NA,TRBJ2-2,NA,TGTGCCAGCAACTTTCGACAGGGAGGCACCGGGGAGCTGTTTTTT,CASNFRQGGTGELFF
TRBV10-3,few,TRBJ2-7,NA,TGTGCCATCAGTGAGGGGGCGCGGGAGTACTTC,CAISEGAREYF
TRBV6-5,NA,TRBJ2-1,TRBD2,TGTGCCAGCAGTTTCTTAGCGGGGAGCTCCTACAATGAGCAGTTCTTC,CASSFLAGSSYNEQFF
TRBV7-6,few,TRBJ2-7,TRBD2,TGTGCCAGCAGCCACGGGACTAGTTACGAGCAGTACTTC,CASSHGTSYEQYF
TRBV7-8,many,TRBJ1-2,NA,TGTGCCAGCAGTCCTACAGGGCAAAACTATGGCTACACCTTC,CASSPTGQNYGYTF
TRBV10-3,NA,TRBJ1-1,TRBD1,TGTGCCATCAGAAGGGACAGGATGAGTGAAGCTTTCTTT,CAIRRDRMSEAFF
TRBV10-3,many,TRBJ2-7,NA,TGTGCCATCAGTGGGGCCCTGGCAGATTCCTCCTACGAGCAGTACTTC,CAISGALADSSYEQYF
TRBV4-2,NA,TRBJ1-2,NA,TGTGCCAGCAGCCAACCCGTTGGACTCAACTATGGCTACACCTTC,CASSQPVGLNYGYTF
TRBV2,few,TRBJ1-2,NA,TGTGCCAGCAGTGAAGCTAGACACCCGGGCTACACCTTC,CASSEARHPGYTF
TRBV5-1,NA,TRBJ2-2,NA,TGCGCCAGCTCCCGAGGGGACGGGGGACTCCCCGGGGAGCTGTTTTTT,CASSRGDGGLPGELFF
TRBV20-1,NA,TRBJ2-7,NA,TGCAGTGCTAGAGCCCGTTTACGGGCCTACGAGCAGTACTTC,CSARARLRAYEQYF
TRBV7-6,few,TRBJ1-1,TRBD1,TGTGCCAGCAGCTCAGGGGGCGGAGACACTGAAGCTTTCTTT,CASSSGGGDTEAFF
TRBV7-2,NA,TRBJ1-6,NA,TGTGCCAGCAGCTCCCAACCGGTCGGCCATAATTCACCCCTCCACTTT,CASSSQPVGHNSPLHF
TRBV5-5,NA,TRBJ2-7,TRBD1,TGTGCCAGCAGCGGCGGACAGGGAACCTACGAGCAGTACTTC,CASSGGQGTYEQYF
TRBV6-6,few,TRBJ2-7,NA,TGTGCCTCGTCACGCGGACAACTCTACGAGCAGTACTTC,CASSRGQLYEQYF
TRBV20-1,NA,TRBJ2-7,NA,TGCAGTGCCAGGATCCGTCGAGGGGCAGGGTACGAGCAGTACTTC,CSARIRRGAGYEQYF
TRBV18,few,TRBJ2-7,NA,TGTGCCAGCTCACCAAATACACTCTACGAGCAGTACTTC,CASSPNTLYEQYF
TRBV24-1,NA,TRBJ2-6,NA,TGTGCCACCAGTGACGTCAGAGTCGTTTCTGGGGCCAACGTCCTGACTTTC,CATSDVRVVSGANVLTF
TRBV9,few,TRBJ2-1,TRBD2,TGTGCCAGCAGCGTCGGAGCGGGAGGCTACAATGAGCAGTTCTTC,CASSVGAGGYNEQFF
TRBV12-3/TRBV12-4,few,TRBJ2-7,NA,TGTGCCAGCACCCCGGGACCCTCCTACGAGCAGTACTTC,CASTPGPSYEQYF
TRBV6-6,NA,TRBJ2-1,NA,TGTGCCAGCAGTTACTCGCTGGCGGGGGCTTACAATGAGCAGTTCTTC,CASSYSLAGAYNEQFF
TRBV30,few,TRBJ1-1,NA,TGTGCCTGGAGACTAGACAGGAAAGCTTTCTTT,CAWRLDRKAFF
TRBV6-2/TRBV6-3,few,TRBJ2-1,TRBD2,TGTGCCAGCAGCCCTCGGACTAGCGGATCTAGGAATGAGCAGTTCTTC,CASSPRTSGSRNEQFF
TRBV20-1,few,TRBJ2-3,TRBD2,TGCAGTGCTAGAAAGCGGGGGGGCCTAGATACGCAGTATTTT,CSARKRGGLDTQYF
TRBV4-2,NA,TRBJ2-7,TRBD1,TGTGCCAGCAGCCAAGAACAGGCAGGGGGTTCCCAGCAGTACTTC,CASSQEQAGGSQQYF
TRBV9,few,TRBJ2-4,NA,TGTGCCAGCAGCGTAGACTCCCCTAGGGACATTCAGTACTTC,CASSVDSPRDIQYF
TRBV18,few,TRBJ1-1,NA,TGTGCCAGCAGCCCCCGTCAGGAGAACACTGAAGCTTTCTTT,CASSPRQENTEAFF
TRBV5-4,few,TRBJ2-2,NA,TGTGCCAGCAGCTTGGGACCGACGAACACCGGGGAGCTGTTTTTT,CASSLGPTNTGELFF
TRBV5-4,few,TRBJ2-3,NA,TGTGCCAGCAGCTCTGCTCCCAGCCCAGATACGCAGTATTTT,CASSSAPSPDTQYF
TRBV7-9,NA,TRBJ1-2,NA,TGTGCCAGCAGCCCAAGGGTATCCGGCGGCTACACCTTC,CASSPRVSGGYTF
TRBV3-1,NA,TRBJ1-2,NA,TGTGCCAGCAGCACTCGGACGGATCCCTATGGCTACACCTTC,CASSTRTDPYGYTF
TRBV7-3,few,TRBJ1-4,NA,TGTGCCAGCAGCTCTGGGGGGCCAAATGAAAAACTGTTTTTT,CASSSGGPNEKLFF
TRBV7-2,few,TRBJ2-7,TRBD2,TGTGCCAGCAGCCAGACGGGACTAGTAGACTACGAGCAGTACTTC,CASSQTGLVDYEQYF
TRBV28,NA,TRBJ1-6,NA,TGTGCCAGCAGTTCTCCGGACAGCCCTGCTTATAATTCACCCCTCCACTTT,CASSSPDSPAYNSPLHF
TRBV24-1,NA,TRBJ2-4,TRBD1,TGTGCCACCAGTGCCAATCCCGGATGGGGGCAGGGGGCGAACATTCAGTACTTC,CATSANPGWGQGANIQYF
TRBV4-2,NA,TRBJ1-5,TRBD1,TGTGCCAGCAGCCACCAGGACAGGGAGCGTCAGCCCCAGCATTTT,CASSHQDRERQPQHF
TRBV15,NA,TRBJ1-2,NA,TGTGCCACCAGCAGAGACCCGACAGGCGGAGGCTACACCTTC,CATSRDPTGGGYTF
TRBV20-1,NA,TRBJ2-3,TRBD2,TGCAGTGCAACGCCGGGGGGACTAGCAGCAGATACGCAGTATTTT,CSATPGGLAADTQYF
TRBV7-9,few,TRBJ2-3,TRBD1,TGTGCCAGCAGCCCTCGGGGACAGCGCACAGATACGCAGTATTTT,CASSPRGQRTDTQYF
TRBV11-3,once,TRBJ1-1,NA,TGTGCCAGCAGCTTAGACGGGGCTGAAGCTTTCTTT,CASSLDGAEAFF
TRBV5-1,few,TRBJ2-7,TRBD1,TGCGCCAGCAGGGATCCCTTCGGGACAGGGAGCTACGAGCAGTACTTC,CASRDPFGTGSYEQYF
TRBV10-3,many,TRBJ2-1,TRBD2,TGTGCCATCACCCATTCCGGGACTAGCGGGCCCCAAGGGCAGTTCTTC,CAITHSGTSGPQGQFF
TRBV6-2/TRBV6-3,NA,TRBJ2-7,NA,TGTGCCAGCAGATACTACGAGCAGTACTTC,CASRYYEQYF
TRBV3-1,NA,TRBJ2-7,NA,TGTGCCAGCAGCCAAGATTCGGGAGTAGCGCAGTACTTC,CASSQDSGVAQYF
TRBV20-1,NA,TRBJ1-5,TRBD1,TGCAGTGCTAGAGGGAGTGGGGAACAGGGGGTGGCCACTGTTCAGCCCCAGCATTTT,CSARGSGEQGVATVQPQHF